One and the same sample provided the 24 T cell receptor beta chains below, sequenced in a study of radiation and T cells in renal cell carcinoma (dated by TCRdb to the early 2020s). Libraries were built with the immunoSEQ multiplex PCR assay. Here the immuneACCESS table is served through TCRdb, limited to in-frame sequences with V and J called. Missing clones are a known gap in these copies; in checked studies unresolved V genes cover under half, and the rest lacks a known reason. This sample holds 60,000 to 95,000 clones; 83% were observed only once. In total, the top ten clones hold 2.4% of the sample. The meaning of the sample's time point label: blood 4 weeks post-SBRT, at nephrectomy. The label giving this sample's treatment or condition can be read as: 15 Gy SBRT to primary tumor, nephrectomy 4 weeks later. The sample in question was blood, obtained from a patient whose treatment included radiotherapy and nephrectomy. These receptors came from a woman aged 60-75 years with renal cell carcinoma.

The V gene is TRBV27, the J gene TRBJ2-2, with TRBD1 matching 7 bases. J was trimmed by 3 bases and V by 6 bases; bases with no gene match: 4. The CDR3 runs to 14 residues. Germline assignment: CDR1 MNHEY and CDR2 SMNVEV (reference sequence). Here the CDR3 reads CASSRGQHTGELFF. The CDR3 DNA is TGTGCCAGCAGCAGGGGACAGCACACCGGGGAGCTGTTTTTT.

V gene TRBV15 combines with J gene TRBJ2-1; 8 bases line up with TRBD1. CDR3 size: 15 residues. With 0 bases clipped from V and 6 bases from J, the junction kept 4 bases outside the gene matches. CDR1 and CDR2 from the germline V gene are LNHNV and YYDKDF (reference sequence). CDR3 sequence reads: CATSRDPGQGNEQFF. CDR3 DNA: TGTGCCACCAGCAGAGACCCTGGACAGGGCAATGAGCAGTTCTTC.

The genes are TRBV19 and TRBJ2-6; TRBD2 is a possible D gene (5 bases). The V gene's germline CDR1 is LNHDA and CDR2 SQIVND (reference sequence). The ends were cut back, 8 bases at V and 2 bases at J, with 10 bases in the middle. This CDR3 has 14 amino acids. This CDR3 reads CASGVSAGANVLTF. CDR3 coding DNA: TGTGCCAGTGGGGTTAGCGCTGGGGCCAACGTCCTGACTTTC.

CDR3 nucleotide sequence: TGCGCCAGCAGCCGAGAAGGGACAGGGGTGTTGGGGAACACTGAAGCTTTCTTT. This sequence encodes CASSREGTGVLGNTEAFF. This chain connects TRBV4-1 to TRBJ1-1; the match to TRBD1 covers 10 bases. Germline V gene lookup returns CDR1 MGHRA and CDR2 YSYEKL. The CDR3 loop spans 18 amino acids. J lost 1 base, V lost 4 bases, and 12 bases had no gene match.

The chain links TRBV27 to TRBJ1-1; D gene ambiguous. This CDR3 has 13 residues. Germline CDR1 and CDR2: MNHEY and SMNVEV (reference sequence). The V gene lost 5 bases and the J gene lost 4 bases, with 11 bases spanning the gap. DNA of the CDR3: TGTGCCAGCAGTGCGCGGGAAGGCACTGAAGCTTTCTTT. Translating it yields CASSAREGTEAFF.

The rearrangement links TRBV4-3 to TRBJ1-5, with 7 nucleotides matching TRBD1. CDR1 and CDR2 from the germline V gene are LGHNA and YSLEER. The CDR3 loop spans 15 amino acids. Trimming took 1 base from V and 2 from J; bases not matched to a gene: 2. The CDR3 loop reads CASSQVQGGNQPQHF. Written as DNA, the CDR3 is TGCGCCAGCAGCCAAGTTCAGGGGGGCAATCAGCCCCAGCATTTT.

The CDR3 protein is CASSRSGGARTGELFF. Written as DNA, the CDR3 is TGCGCCAGCAGCCGTAGCGGGGGGGCCCGAACCGGGGAGCTGTTTTTT. This rearrangement joins TRBV4-1 to TRBJ2-2; 11 nucleotides agree with TRBD2. Germline CDR1 and CDR2: MGHRA and YSYEKL. CDR3 size: 16 residues. Unmatched junction bases numbered 6, after V lost 4 bases and J lost 5 bases.

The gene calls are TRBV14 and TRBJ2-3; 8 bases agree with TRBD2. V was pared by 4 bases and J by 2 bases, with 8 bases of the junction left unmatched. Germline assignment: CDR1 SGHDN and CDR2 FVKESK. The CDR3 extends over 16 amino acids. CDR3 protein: CASSPRVAGFTDTQYF. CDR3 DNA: TGTGCCAGCAGCCCCCGGGTAGCGGGGTTCACAGATACGCAGTATTTT. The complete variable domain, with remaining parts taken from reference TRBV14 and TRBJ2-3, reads EAGVTQFPSHSVIEKGQTVTLRCDPISGHDNLYWYRRVMGKEIKFLLHFVKESKQDESGMPNNRFLAERTGGTYSTLKVQPAELEDSGVYFCASSPRVAGFTDTQYFGPGTRLTVL.

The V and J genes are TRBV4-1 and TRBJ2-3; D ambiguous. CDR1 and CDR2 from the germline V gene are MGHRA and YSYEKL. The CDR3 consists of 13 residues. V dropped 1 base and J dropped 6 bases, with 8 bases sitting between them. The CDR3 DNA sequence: TGCGCCAGCAGCCAAGTTGTATCGGATACGCAGTATTTT. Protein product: CASSQVVSDTQYF.

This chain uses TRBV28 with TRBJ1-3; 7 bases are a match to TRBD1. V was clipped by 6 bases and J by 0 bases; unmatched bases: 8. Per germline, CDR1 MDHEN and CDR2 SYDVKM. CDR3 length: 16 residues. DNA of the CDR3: TGTGCCAGCAGGCAGGGGGGAACCTACTCTGGAAACACCATATATTTT. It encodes CASRQGGTYSGNTIYF.

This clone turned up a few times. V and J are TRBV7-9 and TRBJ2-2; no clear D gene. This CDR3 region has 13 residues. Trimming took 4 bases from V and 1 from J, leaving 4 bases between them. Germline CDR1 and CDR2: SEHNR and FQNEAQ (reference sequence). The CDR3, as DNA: TGTGCCAGCAGCTCCAAGAACACCGGGGAGCTGTTTTTT. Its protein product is CASSSKNTGELFF.

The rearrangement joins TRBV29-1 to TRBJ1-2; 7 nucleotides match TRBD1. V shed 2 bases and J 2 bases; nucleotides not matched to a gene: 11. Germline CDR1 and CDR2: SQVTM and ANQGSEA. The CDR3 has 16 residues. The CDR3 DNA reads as TGCAGCGTTGAAAACCCGGGACAGCTTATAAACTATGGCTACACCTTC. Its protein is CSVENPGQLINYGYTF. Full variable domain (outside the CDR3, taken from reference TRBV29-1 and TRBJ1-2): SAVISQKPSRDICQRGTSLTIQCQVDSQVTMMFWYRQQPGQSLTLIATANQGSEATYESGFVIDKFPISRPNLTFSTLTVSNMSPEDSSIYLCSVENPGQLINYGYTFGSGTRLTVV.

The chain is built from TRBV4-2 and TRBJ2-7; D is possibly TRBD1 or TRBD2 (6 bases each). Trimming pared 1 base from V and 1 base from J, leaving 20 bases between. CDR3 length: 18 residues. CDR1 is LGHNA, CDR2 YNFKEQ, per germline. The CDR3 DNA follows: TGTGCCAGCAGCCAAGGGGGGGTAGGGACGCAGGGGTCCTACGAGCAGTACTTC. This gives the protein CASSQGGVGTQGSYEQYF.

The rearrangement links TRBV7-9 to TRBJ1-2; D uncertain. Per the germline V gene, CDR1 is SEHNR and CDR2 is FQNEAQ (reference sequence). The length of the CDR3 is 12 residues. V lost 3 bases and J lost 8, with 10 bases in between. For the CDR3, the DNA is TGTGCCAGCAGCTTCGAAGGTCGCGGCTACACCTTC. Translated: CASSFEGRGYTF.

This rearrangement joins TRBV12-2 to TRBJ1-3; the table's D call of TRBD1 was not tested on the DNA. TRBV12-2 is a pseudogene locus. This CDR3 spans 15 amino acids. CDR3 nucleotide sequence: TGTGCAAGTCGCTCCGGACAGATCTCTGGAAACACCATATATTTT. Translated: CASRSGQISGNTIYF.

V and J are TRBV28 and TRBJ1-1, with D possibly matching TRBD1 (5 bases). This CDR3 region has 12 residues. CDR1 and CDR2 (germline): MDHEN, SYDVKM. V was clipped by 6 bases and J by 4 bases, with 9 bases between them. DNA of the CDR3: TGTGCCAGCAGCAGCGGGGGCACTGAAGCTTTCTTT. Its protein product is CASSSGGTEAFF. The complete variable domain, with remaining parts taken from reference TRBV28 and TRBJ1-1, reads DVKVTQSSRYLVKRTGEKVFLECVQDMDHENMFWYRQDPGLGLRLIYFSYDVKMKEKGDIPEGYSVSREKKERFSLILESASTNQTSMYLCASSSGGTEAFFGQGTRLTVV.

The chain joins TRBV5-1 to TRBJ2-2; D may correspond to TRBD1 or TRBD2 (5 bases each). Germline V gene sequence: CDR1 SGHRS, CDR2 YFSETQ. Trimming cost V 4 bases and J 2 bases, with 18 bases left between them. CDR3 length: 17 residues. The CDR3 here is CASSTLGGAGNTGELFF. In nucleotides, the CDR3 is TGCGCCAGCAGCACCCTCGGTGGGGCGGGCAACACCGGGGAGCTGTTTTTT.

The CDR3 nucleotides are TGTGCCAGTAGTCCCCGGACAGGGGGCAATCAGCCCCAGCATTTT. Its protein is CASSPRTGGNQPQHF. V and J are TRBV19 and TRBJ1-5, with 9 bases matching TRBD1. The ends lost 5 bases at V and 2 bases at J; junction bases unmatched: 4. CDR3 length equals 15 residues. CDR1 is LNHDA and CDR2 is SQIVND in the germline V gene (reference sequence).

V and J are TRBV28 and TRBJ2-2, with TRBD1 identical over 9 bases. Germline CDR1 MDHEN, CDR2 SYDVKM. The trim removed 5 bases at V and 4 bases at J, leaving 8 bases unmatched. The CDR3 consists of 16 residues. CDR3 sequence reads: CASSLGTGWPTGELFF. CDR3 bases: TGTGCCAGCAGTCTTGGGACAGGGTGGCCCACCGGGGAGCTGTTTTTT.

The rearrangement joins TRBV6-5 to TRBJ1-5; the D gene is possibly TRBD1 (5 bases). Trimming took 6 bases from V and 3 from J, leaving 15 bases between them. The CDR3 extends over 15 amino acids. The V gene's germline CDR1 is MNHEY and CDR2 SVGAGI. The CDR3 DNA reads TGTGCCAGCAGGATCACAGGCGGATACAATCAGCCCCAGCATTTT. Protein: CASRITGGYNQPQHF.

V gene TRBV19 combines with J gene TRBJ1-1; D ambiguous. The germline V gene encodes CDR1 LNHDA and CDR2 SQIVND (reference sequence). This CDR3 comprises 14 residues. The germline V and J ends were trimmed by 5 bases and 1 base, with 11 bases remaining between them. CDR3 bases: TGTGCCAGTAGTGCCCGTAACGGGAACACTGAAGCTTTCTTT. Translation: CASSARNGNTEAFF.

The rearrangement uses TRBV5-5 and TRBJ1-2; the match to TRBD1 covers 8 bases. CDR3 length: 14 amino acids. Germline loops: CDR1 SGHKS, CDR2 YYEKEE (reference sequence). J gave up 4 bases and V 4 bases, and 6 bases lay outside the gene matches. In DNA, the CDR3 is TGTGCCAGCAGCCCGGGACAGGAGTCCTATGGCTACACCTTC. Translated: CASSPGQESYGYTF.

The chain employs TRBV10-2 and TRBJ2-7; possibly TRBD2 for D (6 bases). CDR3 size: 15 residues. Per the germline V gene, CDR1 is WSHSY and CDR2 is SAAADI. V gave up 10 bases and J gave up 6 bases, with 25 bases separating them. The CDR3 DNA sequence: TGCGCCATTCGAGCCGGGACTTCAAAATTCTCCGAGCAGTACTTC. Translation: CAIRAGTSKFSEQYF.

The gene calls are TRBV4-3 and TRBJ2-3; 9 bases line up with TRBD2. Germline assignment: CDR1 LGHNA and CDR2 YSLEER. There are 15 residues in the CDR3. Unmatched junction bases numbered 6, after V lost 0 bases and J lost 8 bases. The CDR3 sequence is CASSQDLAGGATQYF. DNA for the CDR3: TGCGCCAGCAGCCAAGATCTTGCGGGAGGGGCTACGCAGTATTTT.